This TCR beta chain was identified in a study of CD8+ T cells in alopecia areata. Study in general: Each of the treated patients was given oral tofacitinib, 5 to 10 mg twice daily, for moderate-to-severe alopecia areata.

This clone has just a few counts. The antigen remains undetermined. Treatment denoted: oral pan-JAK inhibitor, 5-10 mg twice daily. The investigators collected lesional scalp punch biopsies and peripheral blood from alopecia areata patients. RNA extraction and reverse transcription yielded cDNA as sequencing template. Sequenced by immunoSEQ multiplex PCR; TCRdb stores in-frame clones only, minus some. The table includes about 190,000 clones, 55% to 70% detected once. Germline loops: CDR1 MNHEY, CDR2 SMNVEV (reference sequence). With 5 bases clipped from V and 1 base from J, the junction kept 2 bases outside the gene matches. The CDR3 loop spans 14 amino acids. Study-level points and caveats: Scalp clonality decreased significantly with tofacitinib, and so did expanded CD8+ clones among the top 100. During tofacitinib treatment, many expanded lesional clones remained in scalp and blood.

Sequencing was performed on CD4+ T cells sorted from blood, taken at week 4, from a patient treated with tofacitinib. This clonotype originated in a human donor with alopecia areata. This chain joins TRBV27 and TRBJ1-1; 9 nucleotides align to TRBD1. This CDR3 reads CASSVGQGNTEAFF. Written as DNA, the CDR3 is TGTGCCAGCAGTGTGGGACAGGGGAACACTGAAGCTTTCTTT.